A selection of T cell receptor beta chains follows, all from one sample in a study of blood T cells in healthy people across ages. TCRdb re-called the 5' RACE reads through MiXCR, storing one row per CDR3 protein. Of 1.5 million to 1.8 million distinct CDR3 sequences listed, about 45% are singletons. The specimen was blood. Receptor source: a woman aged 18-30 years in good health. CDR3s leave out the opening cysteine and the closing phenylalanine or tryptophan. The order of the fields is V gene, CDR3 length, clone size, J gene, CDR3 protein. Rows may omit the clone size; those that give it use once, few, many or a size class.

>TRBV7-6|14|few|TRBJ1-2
ASSPRLDRYQYGYT
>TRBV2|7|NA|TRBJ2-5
ASGQTQY
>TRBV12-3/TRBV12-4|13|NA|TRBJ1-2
ASTFTGQLAYGYT
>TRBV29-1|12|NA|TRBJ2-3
SVDTDRGTDTQY
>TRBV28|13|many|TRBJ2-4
ASSRWGKAKNIQY
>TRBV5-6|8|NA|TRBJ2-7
ASSGCEQY
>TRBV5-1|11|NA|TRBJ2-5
ASSFYSVETQY
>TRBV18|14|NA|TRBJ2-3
ASSPILAGLVDTQY
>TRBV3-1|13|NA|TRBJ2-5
ASSRGQAGLETQY
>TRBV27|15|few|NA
ASSIFGGAYGSHEQY
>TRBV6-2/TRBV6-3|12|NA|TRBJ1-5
ASSYRQGDQPQH
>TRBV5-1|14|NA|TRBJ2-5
ASSLAEDSYQETQY
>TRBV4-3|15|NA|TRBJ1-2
ASSQRSPGGWNYGYT
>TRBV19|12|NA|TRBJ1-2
ASSPGPPLYGYT
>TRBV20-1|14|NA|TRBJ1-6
SARGTGQPYNSPLH